These 12 T cell receptor beta chains were all obtained from the same sample, sequenced in a study of T cells in Graves' hyperthyroidism and ophthalmopathy. The TCR beta CDR3 regions underwent amplification using RNA transcripts as the source. First-round RT-PCR of the TCR CDR3 relied on the HTBI primer set. TCRdb reprocessed the multiplex PCR reads with MiXCR, giving one entry per CDR3 protein. The table shows roughly 100,000 distinct CDR3 sequences, with approximately 42% occurring only once. The source material was peripheral blood or thyroid tissue (not recorded which). All receptors come from a woman under 40 with Graves' hyperthyroidism.

About this clonotype: An end of the junction does not agree with germline; a read error may underlie this. The V call is TRBV7-6, the J call TRBJ1-3, with D perhaps matching TRBD1 (5 bases). CDR1 is SGHVS and CDR2 is FNYEAQ in the germline V gene. This CDR3 has 13 residues. In DNA, the CDR3 is TGTGCCAGCAGCTTAGAACCACTGTGGGACGTCGATTTT. It encodes CASSLEPLWDVDF.

In this sample, this clonotype turned up once. The chain uses TRBV7-2 and TRBJ2-6; D call uncertain. Trimming took off 5 bases at V and 4 bases at J, with 6 bases between the two ends. The germline gives CDR1 SGHTA, CDR2 FQGNSA. The CDR3 contains 13 residues. The DNA for the CDR3 is TGTGCCAGCAGCGCCCCAGGGGCCAACGTCCTGACTTTC. It is translated as CASSAPGANVLTF.

This clonotype was counted between two and nine times. CDR3 sequence (DNA): TGTGCCAGCAGCTCCTTGGATAGGGCCTACGAGCAGTACTTC. Translation gives CASSSLDRAYEQYF. The chain couples TRBV5-5 to TRBJ2-7, with D uncertain. This CDR3 has 14 amino acids. Germline-derived CDR1 and CDR2 are SGHKS and YYEKEE (reference sequence). The V gene lost 3 bases and the J gene lost 2 bases, with 12 bases spanning the gap.

V usage is TRBV20-1 and J usage is TRBJ2-2; 9 bases match TRBD1. V was clipped by 3 bases and J by 6 bases; unmatched bases: 5. Germline V gives CDR1 DFQATT, CDR2 SNEGSKA (reference sequence). The CDR3 runs to 14 residues. CDR3: CSASGQGYAGELFF. The CDR3 DNA reads TGCAGTGCTAGTGGACAGGGGTACGCCGGGGAGCTGTTTTTT.

This sequence joins TRBV29-1 and TRBJ2-5; no definite D call. The V gene's germline CDR1 is SQVTM and CDR2 ANQGSEA. Trimming took 7 bases from V and 7 from J, leaving 16 bases between them. This CDR3 spans 12 amino acids. The CDR3 reads CSGGRAATTQYF. Here the CDR3 DNA reads TGCAGCGGCGGAAGGGCGGCTACGACCCAGTACTTC.

This clonotype is labeled medium-sized. The rearrangement joins TRBV7-9 to TRBJ2-7; tentatively, D is TRBD1 or TRBD2 (5 bases each). This CDR3 contains 14 residues. Trimming left V 2 bases short and J 0 bases short, with 8 bases between. Per germline, CDR1 SEHNR and CDR2 FQNEAQ (reference sequence). The CDR3 DNA reads TGTGCCAGCAGCTTACGGGGCACCTCCTACGAGCAGTACTTC. This encodes CASSLRGTSYEQYF.

This clonotype was picked up many times. The rearrangement uses TRBV20-1 and TRBJ2-7, with D possibly matching TRBD1 (5 bases). V shed 1 base and J shed 5 bases, with 18 bases lying between them. Germline V gene lookup returns CDR1 DFQATT and CDR2 SNEGSKA (reference sequence). CDR3 length: 15 residues. DNA of the CDR3: TGCAGTGCTAGAGCCCCCTCAGCTTGGGGCCACGAGCAGTACTTC. This gives the protein CSARAPSAWGHEQYF.

V is TRBV7-2 and J is TRBJ1-1, with 10 bases fitting TRBD1. This CDR3 comprises 13 residues. Germline CDR1 SGHTA, CDR2 FQGNSA. V shed 6 bases, J shed 10 bases, and the junction held 8 bases outside the gene matches. The CDR3: CASSSRQGARAFF. CDR3 bases: TGTGCCAGCAGTTCCCGACAGGGGGCGCGAGCTTTCTTT.

This clonotype showed up many times. The chain recombines TRBV2 with TRBJ2-7; tentative D call: TRBD1 (6 bases). Trimming removed 8 bases from V and 0 bases from J, with 14 bases in between. The CDR3 runs 14 residues. Germline CDR1 is SNHLY and CDR2 is FYNNEI. CDR3 region: CASGQNSYSYEQYF. The CDR3 bases are TGTGCCAGCGGACAGAACTCCTACTCCTACGAGCAGTACTTC.

This clonotype was seen repeatedly, ten times or more. Being one base from a much bigger clone, this may be a read error. The V gene is TRBV13, the J gene TRBJ1-2; D is undetermined. Germline values: CDR1 PRHDT, CDR2 FYEKMQ (reference sequence). Trimming shortened V by 0 bases and J by 3 bases, and 11 bases separated the two germline ends. The CDR3 extends over 15 amino acids. DNA for the CDR3: TGTGCCAGCAGCTTAGGGGGCGACGTGGACTATGGCTACACCTTC. Amino acids: CASSLGGDVDYGYTF.

In the case of this clonotype: It may be a read error: a sequence one base away is much more abundant. This chain links TRBV20-1 with TRBJ1-1, with D possibly matching TRBD1 (5 bases). Germline lookup yields CDR1 DFQATT and CDR2 SNEGSKA (reference sequence). This CDR3 region has 13 residues. CDR3 residues: CSAIRVGSTEALF. The CDR3 DNA is TGCAGTGCTATCAGGGTGGGAAGCACTGAAGCTCTCTTT.

The chain joins TRBV14 to TRBJ1-5, with no clear D. The CDR3 sequence is 16 residues long. Per germline, CDR1 SGHDN and CDR2 FVKESK. Trimming cost V 5 bases and J 7 bases, with 21 bases left between them. CDR3 sequence (DNA): TGTGCCAGCAGCTTACCGGGTCTAAACTACGAGCAGCCCCAGCATTTT. Protein: CASSLPGLNYEQPQHF. Together with reference TRBV14 and TRBJ1-5, the CDR3 gives the full variable domain: EAGVTQFPSHSVIEKGQTVTLRCDPISGHDNLYWYRRVMGKEIKFLLHFVKESKQDESGMPNNRFLAERTGGTYSTLKVQPAELEDSGVYFCASSLPGLNYEQPQHFGDGTRLSIL.